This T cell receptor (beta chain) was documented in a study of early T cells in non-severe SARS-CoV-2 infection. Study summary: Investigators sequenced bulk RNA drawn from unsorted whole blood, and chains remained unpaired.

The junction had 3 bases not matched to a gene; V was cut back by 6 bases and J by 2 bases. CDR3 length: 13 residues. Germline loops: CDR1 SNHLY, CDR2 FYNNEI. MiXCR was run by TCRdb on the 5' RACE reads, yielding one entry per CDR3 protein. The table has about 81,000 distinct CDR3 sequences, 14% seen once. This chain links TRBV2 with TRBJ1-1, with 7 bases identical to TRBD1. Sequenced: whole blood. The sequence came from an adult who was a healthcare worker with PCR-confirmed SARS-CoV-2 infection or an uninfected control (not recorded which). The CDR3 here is CASSGDRNTEAFF. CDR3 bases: TGTGCCAGCAGCGGGGACAGAAACACTGAAGCTTTCTTT.